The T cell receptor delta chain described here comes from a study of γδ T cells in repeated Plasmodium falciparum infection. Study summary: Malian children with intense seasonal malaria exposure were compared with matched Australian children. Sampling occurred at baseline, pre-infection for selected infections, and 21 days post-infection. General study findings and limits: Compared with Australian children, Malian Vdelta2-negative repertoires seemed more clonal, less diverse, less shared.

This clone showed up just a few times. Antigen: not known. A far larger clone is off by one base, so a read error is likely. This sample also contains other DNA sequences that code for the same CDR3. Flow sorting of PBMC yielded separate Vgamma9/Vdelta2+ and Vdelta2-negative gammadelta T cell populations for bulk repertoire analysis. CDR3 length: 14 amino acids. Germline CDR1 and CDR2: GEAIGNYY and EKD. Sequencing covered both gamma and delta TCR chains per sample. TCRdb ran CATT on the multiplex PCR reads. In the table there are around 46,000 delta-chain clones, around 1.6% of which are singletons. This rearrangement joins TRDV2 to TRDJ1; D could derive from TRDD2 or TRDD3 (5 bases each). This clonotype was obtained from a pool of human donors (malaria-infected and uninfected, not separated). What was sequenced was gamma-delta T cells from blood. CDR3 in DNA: TGTGCCTGTGACAGATGGGGACCTACCGATAAGCTCATCTTT. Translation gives CACDRWGPTDKLIF.